A selection of T cell receptor beta chains follows, all from one sample in a study of blood T cell repertoires in COVID-19. Produced via immunoSEQ multiplex PCR; TCRdb's table is partial and in-frame only. This table holds just under 150,000 clones, around 87% found once. Input material: peripheral blood. The receptors derive from a woman between 45 and 60 years old with active or convalescent COVID-19. The CDR3 runs from the conserved cysteine through the conserved F or W. D genes are given only for firm matches. Clone size is not always given. Where it is, it says once, few, many or a class for expanded clones.

CDR3 protein: CASSLNGGARGYTF; CDR3 DNA: TGCGCCAGCAGCTTGAATGGGGGGGCTCGCGGCTACACCTTC; D gene: -; J gene: TRBJ1-2; V gene: TRBV5-1; clone size: -
CDR3 protein: CASRAQFSTDTQYF; CDR3 DNA: TGCGCCAGCAGAGCGCAATTTAGCACAGATACGCAGTATTTT; D gene: -; J gene: TRBJ2-3; V gene: TRBV10-2; clone size: few
CDR3 protein: CASSRNYGYTF; CDR3 DNA: TGTGCCAGCAGTCGTAACTATGGCTACACCTTC; D gene: -; J gene: TRBJ1-2; V gene: TRBV6-2/TRBV6-3; clone size: -
CDR3 protein: CASSSTGYYEQYF; CDR3 DNA: TGTGCCAGCAGCTCAACAGGGTACTACGAGCAGTACTTC; D gene: -; J gene: TRBJ2-7; V gene: TRBV27; clone size: -
CDR3 protein: CASSLNGLAGGRAGELFF; CDR3 DNA: TGTGCCAGCAGCTTAAATGGACTAGCGGGGGGGCGCGCCGGGGAGCTGTTTTTT; D gene: TRBD2; J gene: TRBJ2-2; V gene: TRBV7-8; clone size: once
CDR3 protein: CSVLTGSYSGYTF; CDR3 DNA: TGCAGCGTTTTGACAGGGAGTTATTCGGGCTACACCTTC; D gene: TRBD1; J gene: TRBJ1-2; V gene: TRBV29-1; clone size: once
CDR3 protein: CATSRQEKNTEAFF; CDR3 DNA: TGTGCCACCAGCAGACAGGAAAAAAACACTGAAGCTTTCTTT; D gene: -; J gene: TRBJ1-1; V gene: TRBV15; clone size: once
CDR3 protein: CASRGLAGPINTGELFF; CDR3 DNA: TGTGCCAGCAGGGGACTAGCGGGGCCAATAAACACCGGGGAGCTGTTTTTT; D gene: TRBD2; J gene: TRBJ2-2; V gene: TRBV27; clone size: -
CDR3 protein: CASSSPGSSGYSTDTQYF; CDR3 DNA: TGTGCCAGCAGCTCCCCAGGGAGTAGCGGTTATAGCACAGATACGCAGTATTTT; D gene: -; J gene: TRBJ2-3; V gene: TRBV7-2; clone size: -
CDR3 protein: CAWGRLTGSPLHF; CDR3 DNA: TGTGCCTGGGGGCGACTTACGGGATCACCCCTCCACTTT; D gene: -; J gene: TRBJ1-6; V gene: TRBV30; clone size: -
CDR3 protein: CASSQEGGNSPLHF; CDR3 DNA: TGTGCCAGCAGCCAGGAGGGGGGGAATTCACCCCTCCACTTT; D gene: -; J gene: TRBJ1-6; V gene: TRBV3-1/TRBV3-2; clone size: -
CDR3 protein: CSVGAGGATGGYTF; CDR3 DNA: TGCAGCGTCGGTGCAGGGGGCGCAACGGGGGGCTACACCTTC; D gene: TRBD1; J gene: TRBJ1-2; V gene: TRBV29-1; clone size: -
CDR3 protein: CASSEWSGRSYNEQFF; CDR3 DNA: TGTGCCAGCAGTGAATGGAGCGGGAGGTCCTACAATGAGCAGTTCTTC; D gene: TRBD2; J gene: TRBJ2-1; V gene: TRBV25-1; clone size: -
CDR3 protein: CASRPLAGGYNEQFF; CDR3 DNA: TGCGCCAGCAGACCGCTAGCGGGGGGGTACAATGAGCAGTTCTTC; D gene: TRBD2; J gene: TRBJ2-1; V gene: TRBV5-1; clone size: -
CDR3 protein: CASSLGQTATNEKLFF; CDR3 DNA: TGTGCCAGCAGCCTTGGACAGACCGCAACTAATGAAAAACTGTTTTTT; D gene: -; J gene: TRBJ1-4; V gene: TRBV7-9; clone size: -
CDR3 protein: CASTRNSGVRYF; CDR3 DNA: TGTGCCAGCACCCGGAATAGCGGGGTACGGTATTTT; D gene: TRBD2; J gene: TRBJ2-3; V gene: TRBV12-3/TRBV12-4; clone size: -
CDR3 protein: CASSVQSENGGYTF; CDR3 DNA: TGTGCCAGCAGCGTACAGAGCGAAAACGGGGGCTACACCTTC; D gene: -; J gene: TRBJ1-2; V gene: TRBV9; clone size: -
CDR3 protein: CASSQGVQGAESGNTIYF; CDR3 DNA: TGCGCCAGCAGCCAAGGGGTACAGGGGGCAGAATCTGGAAACACCATATATTTT; D gene: TRBD1; J gene: TRBJ1-3; V gene: TRBV4-3; clone size: -
CDR3 protein: CASSQDGDQPQHF; CDR3 DNA: TGTGCCAGCAGCCAAGACGGGGATCAGCCCCAGCATTTT; D gene: -; J gene: TRBJ1-5; V gene: TRBV4-2; clone size: few
CDR3 protein: CASSPVDKTQYF; CDR3 DNA: TGTGCCAGCTCCCCAGTAGACAAGACCCAGTACTTC; D gene: -; J gene: TRBJ2-5; V gene: TRBV18; clone size: -
CDR3 protein: CASSPGQGNQPQHF; CDR3 DNA: TGCGCCAGCAGCCCGGGACAGGGCAATCAGCCCCAGCATTTT; D gene: TRBD1; J gene: TRBJ1-5; V gene: TRBV5-1; clone size: -
CDR3 protein: CASNVGGGSYGYTF; CDR3 DNA: TGTGCCAGCAATGTGGGAGGGGGTAGTTATGGCTACACCTTC; D gene: -; J gene: TRBJ1-2; V gene: TRBV2; clone size: -
CDR3 protein: CASSLAGQGDDGYTF; CDR3 DNA: TGTGCCAGCAGTTTAGCGGGACAGGGGGACGATGGCTACACCTTC; D gene: TRBD1; J gene: TRBJ1-2; V gene: TRBV28; clone size: -
CDR3 protein: CASSLDPVRGYLFF; CDR3 DNA: TGTGCCAGCAGCTTAGATCCCGTCCGGGGATATCTATTCTTC; D gene: -; J gene: TRBJ2-1; V gene: TRBV7-2; clone size: -
CDR3 protein: CASNSIPPEGNTEAFF; CDR3 DNA: TGTGCCAGTAACTCAATACCGCCCGAGGGGAACACTGAAGCTTTCTTT; D gene: -; J gene: TRBJ1-1; V gene: TRBV19; clone size: -
CDR3 protein: CASSAPGTASYEQYF; CDR3 DNA: TGTGCCAGTAGTGCGCCCGGGACAGCCTCCTACGAGCAGTACTTC; D gene: TRBD1; J gene: TRBJ2-7; V gene: TRBV19; clone size: -
CDR3 protein: CASSESDPGQPYEQYF; CDR3 DNA: TGTGCCAGCAGCGAATCAGACCCGGGACAGCCATACGAGCAGTACTTC; D gene: TRBD1; J gene: TRBJ2-7; V gene: TRBV27; clone size: -
CDR3 protein: CASSQPGTDEKLFF; CDR3 DNA: TGTGCCAGCAGTCAACCCGGGACAGATGAAAAACTGTTTTTT; D gene: TRBD1; J gene: TRBJ1-4; V gene: TRBV6-6; clone size: -
CDR3 protein: CATSRDAGEASYGYTF; CDR3 DNA: TGTGCCACCAGCAGAGATGCGGGGGAGGCTAGCTATGGCTACACCTTC; D gene: -; J gene: TRBJ1-2; V gene: TRBV15; clone size: -
CDR3 protein: CASSLGGDLGTAFF; CDR3 DNA: TGTGCCAGCAGTTTGGGGGGAGACCTAGGTACAGCTTTCTTT; D gene: -; J gene: TRBJ1-1; V gene: TRBV27; clone size: -
CDR3 protein: CASSGGQGNSPLHF; CDR3 DNA: TGTGCCAGCAGCGGCGGACAGGGTAATTCACCCCTCCACTTT; D gene: TRBD1; J gene: TRBJ1-6; V gene: TRBV5-6; clone size: -
CDR3 protein: CASSYGGTGSNYGYTF; CDR3 DNA: TGTGCCAGCAGTTATGGCGGGACAGGGTCCAACTATGGCTACACCTTC; D gene: TRBD1; J gene: TRBJ1-2; V gene: TRBV28; clone size: -
CDR3 protein: CASSLDRVETQYF; CDR3 DNA: TGCGCCAGCAGCTTGGACAGGGTCGAGACCCAGTACTTC; D gene: -; J gene: TRBJ2-5; V gene: TRBV5-1; clone size: -
CDR3 protein: CASRKGGQGQDEQYF; CDR3 DNA: TGTGCCAGTAGAAAAGGGGGACAGGGGCAGGACGAGCAGTACTTC; D gene: TRBD1; J gene: TRBJ2-7; V gene: TRBV19; clone size: -
CDR3 protein: CASSQFSGGALETQYF; CDR3 DNA: TGCGCCAGCAGCCAGTTTAGCGGGGGGGCGTTAGAGACCCAGTACTTC; D gene: TRBD2; J gene: TRBJ2-5; V gene: TRBV4-3; clone size: once
CDR3 protein: CASSLAGQGAYEQYF; CDR3 DNA: TGCGCCAGCAGCTTGGCGGGACAGGGGGCGTACGAGCAGTACTTC; D gene: TRBD1; J gene: TRBJ2-7; V gene: TRBV5-1; clone size: -
CDR3 protein: CASSLAGGRSYEQYF; CDR3 DNA: TGTGCCAGCAGTTTGGCGGGAGGTCGGTCCTACGAGCAGTACTTC; D gene: TRBD2; J gene: TRBJ2-7; V gene: TRBV28; clone size: -
CDR3 protein: CASSQGQVNTEAFF; CDR3 DNA: TGCGCCAGCAGCCAGGGACAGGTGAACACTGAAGCTTTCTTT; D gene: TRBD1; J gene: TRBJ1-1; V gene: TRBV4-3; clone size: -
CDR3 protein: CASSLGPGSEQFF; CDR3 DNA: TGTGCCAGCAGCTTAGGTCCAGGCAGTGAGCAGTTCTTC; D gene: -; J gene: TRBJ2-1; V gene: TRBV11-2; clone size: -
CDR3 protein: CASSLGLGTDTQYF; CDR3 DNA: TGTGCCAGCAGCTTGGGGCTAGGCACAGATACGCAGTATTTT; D gene: -; J gene: TRBJ2-3; V gene: TRBV5-6; clone size: -
CDR3 protein: CASSSTDRAHGYTF; CDR3 DNA: TGTGCCAGCAGCTCCACCGACAGGGCTCATGGCTACACCTTC; D gene: TRBD1; J gene: TRBJ1-2; V gene: TRBV5-4; clone size: -
CDR3 protein: CASSISGQGYRGYTF; CDR3 DNA: TGTGCCAGCAGCATATCGGGACAGGGCTATCGTGGCTACACCTTC; D gene: TRBD1; J gene: TRBJ1-2; V gene: TRBV9; clone size: -
CDR3 protein: CASSLLPGGRTGELFF; CDR3 DNA: TGTGCCAGCAGCTTATTACCGGGAGGGCGTACCGGGGAGCTGTTTTTT; D gene: TRBD2; J gene: TRBJ2-2; V gene: TRBV7-9; clone size: -
CDR3 protein: CASSLQLAGGSNTGELFF; CDR3 DNA: TGTGCCAGCAGTTTACAACTAGCGGGAGGCTCGAACACCGGGGAGCTGTTTTTT; D gene: TRBD2; J gene: TRBJ2-2; V gene: TRBV6-2/TRBV6-3; clone size: once
CDR3 protein: CASSTDRGYEQYF; CDR3 DNA: TGTGCCAGTAGTACAGACAGGGGGTACGAGCAGTACTTC; D gene: TRBD1; J gene: TRBJ2-7; V gene: TRBV19; clone size: -
CDR3 protein: CASSLELVFEQFF; CDR3 DNA: TGTGCCAGCAGCTTAGAACTAGTTTTCGAGCAGTTCTTC; D gene: -; J gene: TRBJ2-1; V gene: TRBV11-2; clone size: -
CDR3 protein: CASPLESRFSYEQYF; CDR3 DNA: TGTGCCAGCCCCCTTGAGTCTCGTTTCTCCTACGAGCAGTACTTC; D gene: -; J gene: TRBJ2-7; V gene: TRBV9; clone size: medium-sized
CDR3 protein: CASSQGHLNTEAFF; CDR3 DNA: TGTGCCAGCAGCCAGGGACACCTGAACACTGAAGCTTTCTTT; D gene: -; J gene: TRBJ1-1; V gene: TRBV3-1/TRBV3-2; clone size: once
CDR3 protein: CASSPRGYNQPQHF; CDR3 DNA: TGTGCCAGCAGTCCCAGGGGGTATAATCAGCCCCAGCATTTT; D gene: TRBD1; J gene: TRBJ1-5; V gene: TRBV27; clone size: -